These 17 T cell receptor beta chains originate from one sample sequenced in a study of T cell clonotyping in hematopoietic cell transplantation. The repertoire was sequenced with immunoSEQ multiplex PCR; TCRdb's copy has only in-frame clones and lacks some. In the table there are some 10,000 clones, approximately 90% of which are singletons. Sequenced sample: peripheral blood mononuclear cells. These receptors were obtained from a woman aged 50 to 60 in good health. Some clones in this sample may be carry-over from other donors' samples.

V usage is TRBV11-3 and J usage is TRBJ2-1; D call uncertain. Trimming left V 4 bases short and J 3 bases short, with 7 bases between. CDR1 SGHNT and CDR2 YENEEA come from the germline V gene. The CDR3 extends over 13 amino acids. The CDR3 bases are TGTGCCAGCAGCTCCGCTGGCTACAATGAGCAGTTCTTC. Residues: CASSSAGYNEQFF.

This clone appeared once. The genes are TRBV11-2 and TRBJ2-5; D tentatively fits TRBD1 or TRBD2 (6 bases each). The CDR3 totals 12 residues. V gave up 5 bases and J gave up 5 bases, with 9 bases separating them. Germline CDR1 SGHAT, CDR2 FQNNGV. The CDR3 nucleotides read TGTGCCAGCAGCATGGGGGGCGAGACCCAGTACTTC. It codes for CASSMGGETQYF. Combining the CDR3 with reference TRBV11-2 and TRBJ2-5 gives the whole variable domain EAGVAQSPRYKIIEKRQSVAFWCNPISGHATLYWYQQILGQGPKLLIQFQNNGVVDDSQLPKDRFSAERLKGVDSTLKIQPAKLEDSAVYLCASSMGGETQYFGPGTRLLVL.

This clone was found once. The J gene is TRBJ1-4, the V gene TRBV5-6, with 10 bases identical to TRBD1. After removal of 4 bases from V and 10 bases from J, the junction contained 7 bases not matched to a gene. From germline, CDR1 is SGHDT and CDR2 YYEEEE. The CDR3 is 14 residues long. The chain's CDR3 is CASSLGQGVGKLFF. The CDR3 region has the DNA TGTGCCAGCAGCCTAGGACAGGGGGTTGGAAAACTGTTTTTT.

The chain uses TRBV4-3 and TRBJ1-2, with TRBD1 as a possible D gene (6 bases). V gave up 4 bases and J gave up 5 bases, with 17 bases separating them. The CDR3 has 15 amino acids. Germline CDR1 and CDR2: LGHNA and YSLEER. The DNA of the CDR3 is TGCGCCAGCAGCCCGGAGGGGGTGGGCCGTTATGGCTACACCTTC. It translates to CASSPEGVGRYGYTF.

In this sample, this clone turned up once. The V call is TRBV7-8, the J call TRBJ1-1, with 10 bases fitting TRBD1. Germline V lookup: CDR1 SGHVS, CDR2 FQNEAQ. CDR3 length: 14 amino acids. After removal of 5 bases from V and 8 bases from J, the junction contained 8 bases not matched to a gene. The CDR3 DNA reads TGTGCCAGCAGCATCGGGACAGGGGCTATAGAAGCTTTCTTT. This gives the protein CASSIGTGAIEAFF.

The chain has TRBV5-1 and TRBJ2-1; no definite D call. Germline V gene data show CDR1 as SGHRS and CDR2 as YFSETQ. V was clipped by 4 bases and J by 9 bases, with 14 bases between them. This CDR3 region has 13 residues. CDR3 sequence: CASSRLAVPEQFF. In DNA, the CDR3 is TGCGCCAGCAGCAGGCTTGCTGTTCCTGAGCAGTTCTTC.

In this sample, this clone turned up once. The CDR3 region has the DNA TGCGCCAGCAGGAGGGGGGCCAGCGTTTCTGGGGCCAACGTCCTGACTTTC. It codes for CASRRGASVSGANVLTF. The chain has TRBV5-1 and TRBJ2-6; D may match TRBD1 or TRBD2 (6 bases each). Germline assignment: CDR1 SGHRS and CDR2 YFSETQ. The V end lost 5 bases, the J end lost 1 base, and 16 bases lay between the germline ends. The CDR3 spans 17 residues.

The rearrangement uses TRBV10-3 and TRBJ1-2, with a tentative D call TRBD1 (6 bases). Per the germline V gene, CDR1 is ENHRY and CDR2 is SYGVKD. This CDR3 is built from 15 residues. V was cut by 5 bases and J by 11 bases, with 24 bases left in between. The CDR3 DNA reads TGTGCCATCAGTTCCGGGGGGGGGCTAGTTGCTGGGTACACCTTC. Its protein is CAISSGGGLVAGYTF.

The rearrangement links TRBV28 to TRBJ1-2; D unresolved. Germline CDR1 reads MDHEN; CDR2 reads SYDVKM. Between the trimmed V and J ends, which lost 1 base and 4 bases, there was a span of 7 bases. The CDR3 spans 13 residues. Here the CDR3 reads CASSLSTAYGYTF. Here the CDR3 DNA reads TGTGCCAGCAGTTTATCCACTGCCTATGGCTACACCTTC.

V and J are TRBV6-1 and TRBJ1-2; 7 bases agree with TRBD1. Germline V lookup: CDR1 MNHNS, CDR2 SASEGT. The CDR3 is 14 residues long. With 7 bases clipped from V and 4 bases from J, the junction kept 9 bases outside the gene matches. The CDR3 DNA is TGTGCCAGCACCCTACAGGGGTCTGGCTATGGCTACACCTTC. Translation: CASTLQGSGYGYTF.

Turning to this clone: A read error may account for a junction end that differs from germline. This chain uses TRBV15 with TRBJ1-6, with 7 bases that match TRBD1. The CDR3 loop spans 16 amino acids. Germline-derived CDR1 and CDR2 are LNHNV and YYDKDF (reference sequence). CDR3 DNA sequence: TGTGCCACCAGCCGAGACAGGGTTTCCTATAATTCACCCCTCCACTTT. The encoded protein is CATSRDRVSYNSPLHF.

In its sample, this clone ranks as medium-sized. The rearrangement links TRBV18 to TRBJ1-4; weak D call: TRBD1 (5 bases). V was shortened by 2 bases and J by 8 bases, with 12 bases between the two germline ends. This CDR3 is built from 14 residues. CDR1 KGHSH and CDR2 LQKENI come from the germline V gene. CDR3 region: CASSPFWTLEKLFF. CDR3 in DNA: TGTGCCAGCTCACCATTCTGGACACTAGAAAAACTGTTTTTT.

The CDR3 region is CASSFHEQGVSFF. CDR3 DNA sequence: TGTGCCAGCAGTTTCCATGAACAGGGAGTTTCTTTCTTT. The genes are TRBV7-2 and TRBJ1-1; a possible D gene is TRBD1 (6 bases). The V and J ends lost 6 bases and 12 bases respectively, with 20 bases between them. CDR1 and CDR2 (germline): SGHTA, FQGNSA. This CDR3 region has 13 residues.

The J gene is TRBJ2-7, the V gene TRBV19; D call uncertain. The germline gives CDR1 LNHDA, CDR2 SQIVND (reference sequence). The CDR3 sequence is 13 residues long. Trimming took 5 bases from V and 2 from J, leaving 10 bases between them. CDR3 nucleotides: TGTGCCAGTAGTCCTCGGGCCCCCTACGAGCAGTACTTC. This codes for CASSPRAPYEQYF.

This chain connects TRBV5-1 to TRBJ1-5; TRBD1 might be the D (6 bases). This CDR3 region has 14 residues. Germline V lookup: CDR1 SGHRS, CDR2 YFSETQ. With 3 bases removed from V and 7 bases from J, the gap between germline ends came to 14 bases. The CDR3 nucleotides are TGCGCCAGCAGCTGGGGGACAAAAGGACAGCCCCAGCATTTT. Amino acid sequence: CASSWGTKGQPQHF. The full variable domain, in which reference TRBV5-1 and TRBJ1-5 provide the parts outside the CDR3, is KAGVTQTPRYLIKTRGQQVTLSCSPISGHRSVSWYQQTPGQGLQFLFEYFSETQRNKGNFPGRFSGRQFSNSRSEMNVSTLELGDSALYLCASSWGTKGQPQHFGDGTRLSIL.

The CDR3 region has the DNA TGCGCCAGCAGCCAGCGGGGGGCGGCCACAGATACGCAGTATTTT. This translates into CASSQRGAATDTQYF. This chain joins TRBV4-3 and TRBJ2-3; TRBD2 agrees at 8 bases. The V gene end was trimmed by 3 bases and the J gene end by 2 bases; junction bases not matched to a gene: 4. The germline CDR1 and CDR2 sequences are LGHNA and YSLEER. The CDR3 has 15 amino acids.

The chain employs TRBV6-7 and TRBJ1-6, with no clear D. TRBV6-7 is recorded as an ORF, its role being uncertain. This CDR3 spans 14 amino acids. Trimming pared 4 bases from V and 1 base from J, leaving 5 bases between. CDR3 region: CASSSRSYNSPLHF. Here the CDR3 DNA reads TGTGCCAGCAGTTCCCGATCCTATAATTCACCCCTCCACTTT.